What follows describes a single T cell receptor beta chain. The germline V and J ends were trimmed by 3 bases and 9 bases, with 12 bases remaining between them. The length of the CDR3 is 14 residues. Germline-derived CDR1 and CDR2 are MDHEN and SYDVKM. The data were taken from a study of OX40 agonist ivuxolimab in advanced cancers. Sequencing was performed with immunoSEQ multiplex PCR; in TCRdb, only in-frame clones are kept and a portion is missing. The sample yields approximately 10,000 clones, 76% seen once. V gene TRBV28 combines with J gene TRBJ1-6; D remains unclear. The material was CD4+ or CD8+ T cells sorted from blood, obtained in a trial of the OX40 agonist ivuxolimab. The TCR originated in an adult with an advanced solid tumor such as melanoma, head and neck, liver or kidney cancer. DNA for the CDR3: TGTGCCAGCAGTTTGGTAGGGATGTTTTCACCCCTCCACTTT. It yields the protein CASSLVGMFSPLHF.